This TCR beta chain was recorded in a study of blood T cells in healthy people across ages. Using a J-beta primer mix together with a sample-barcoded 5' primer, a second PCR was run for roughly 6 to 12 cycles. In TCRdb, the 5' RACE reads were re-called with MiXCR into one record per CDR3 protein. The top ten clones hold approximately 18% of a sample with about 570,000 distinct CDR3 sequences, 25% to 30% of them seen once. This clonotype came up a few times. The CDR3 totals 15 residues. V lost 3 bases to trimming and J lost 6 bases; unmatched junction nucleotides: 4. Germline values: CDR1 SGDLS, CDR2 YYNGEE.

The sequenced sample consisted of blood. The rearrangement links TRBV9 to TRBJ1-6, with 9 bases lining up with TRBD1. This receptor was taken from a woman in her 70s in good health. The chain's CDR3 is CASSALDRGNSPLHF. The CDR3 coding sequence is TGTGCCAGCAGCGCCTTGGACAGGGGTAATTCACCCCTCCACTTT.